This record looks at one T cell receptor beta chain sequence and its context. Its target is not known. The data were obtained in a study of CD8+CD57+ T cells in acquired aplastic anemia. The overall study: Approximately 10 million reads were obtained on average for healthy donor CD4+ cells.

Both TCR beta VDJ combination and CDR3 sequence profiling were carried out. Genomic DNA was the template for this profiling. TCRdb reanalysed the reads using MiXCR and keeps one entry per CDR3 protein. This repertoire shows hundreds of thousands of distinct CDR3 sequences, roughly 64% found once; its top ten account for approximately 4%. V trimming: 10 bases; J trimming: 2 bases; junction bases outside the gene matches: 12. This CDR3 contains 16 residues. CDR1 and CDR2 (germline): ENHRY, SYGVKD. Overall study results and limits: Patients and controls were found to share some 30 CD8+ CDR3 sequences. The study found no significant CD8+ Simpson's diversity difference between patients and controls.

The chain combines TRBV10-3 with TRBJ2-7; 12 bases fit TRBD1. The sample taken for sequencing was sorted CD4+, CD8+, or CD8+CD57+ T cells (not recorded which) from PBMCs. This receptor was identified in a human donor in good health, serving as a control. The CDR3 DNA follows: TGTGCCAGCAGCCCTGGGACAGGGGGCAGGGCCTACGAGCAGTACTTC. As protein: CASSPGTGGRAYEQYF.